The 4 T cell receptor beta chains given below trace back to one sample, sequenced in a study of technical replicates of blood from several donors. Clones were read by immunoSEQ multiplex PCR, and TCRdb kept only the in-frame ones, dropping some. The sample includes about 83,000 clones, more than 80% seen only once; the top ten take around 0.25%. Sequencing was performed on T cells isolated from PBMCs. Receptors originate from a human donor in good health.

The CDR3 bases are TGTGCCAGCGGGAGGGGGTTAGATACGCAGTATTTT. Translation: CASGRGLDTQYF. The J gene is TRBJ2-3, the V gene TRBV2; D may be TRBD2 (7 bases). CDR1 SNHLY and CDR2 FYNNEI come from the germline V gene. The CDR3 loop spans 12 amino acids. Trimming took 8 bases from V and 5 from J, leaving 11 bases between them.

The chain joins TRBV2 to TRBJ1-1; the D is unclear. The ends were cut back, 4 bases at V and 1 base at J, with 10 bases in the middle. This CDR3 has 14 residues. Germline CDR1 and CDR2: SNHLY and FYNNEI. The CDR3 reads CASSVSLRNTEAFF. The CDR3 nucleotides are TGTGCCAGCAGTGTGTCACTGAGGAACACTGAAGCTTTCTTT.

J is TRBJ1-2 and V is TRBV5-1, with TRBD1 as a possible D gene (5 bases). CDR1 and CDR2 from the germline V gene are SGHRS and YFSETQ. Trimming removed 1 base from V and 4 bases from J, with 11 bases in between. The CDR3 runs to 14 residues. The CDR3 reads CASSLYVGGYGYTF. Written as DNA, the CDR3 is TGCGCCAGCAGCTTGTACGTGGGGGGCTATGGCTACACCTTC. The full variable domain, rest sourced from reference TRBV5-1 and TRBJ1-2, is KAGVTQTPRYLIKTRGQQVTLSCSPISGHRSVSWYQQTPGQGLQFLFEYFSETQRNKGNFPGRFSGRQFSNSRSEMNVSTLELGDSALYLCASSLYVGGYGYTFGSGTRLTVV.

V gene TRBV14 combines with J gene TRBJ2-1, with a tentative D call TRBD2 (6 bases). CDR3 size: 16 residues. V gave up 0 bases and J gave up 6 bases, with 15 bases separating them. CDR1 and CDR2 from the germline V gene are SGHDN and FVKESK. The CDR3 DNA is TGTGCCAGCAGCCAAGATTCGGGAGTGTCTTTCAATGAGCAGTTCTTC. Protein: CASSQDSGVSFNEQFF.